This T cell receptor beta chain is from a study of cytomegalovirus exposure and HLA in healthy donors. The PCR had 60 Vbeta and 13 Jbeta primers. The data were produced by immunoSEQ multiplex PCR, yet TCRdb's version contains in-frame clones alone and is incomplete. The profile shows about 190,000 clones, under 85% of them singletons. The donors gave bone marrow, and they were healthy. CDR3 length equals 16 residues. Germline-derived CDR1 and CDR2 are SGDLS and YYNGEE. Trimming took 3 bases from V and 2 from J, leaving 16 bases between them. The V gene is TRBV9, the J gene TRBJ2-3, with D possibly matching TRBD2 (5 bases). The sequence derives from a woman in her late teens or twenties in good health and CMV-seronegative. What was sequenced was PBMCs. CDR3 loop: CASSGYRDPNTDTQYF. Here the CDR3 DNA reads TGTGCCAGCAGCGGATACCGGGATCCCAACACAGATACGCAGTATTTT.